In this sample, the clone carrying this T cell receptor beta chain turned up many times. These data belong to a study of regulatory T cells in long-lasting Graves disease. The CDR3 totals 12 residues. Deletions cut 6 bases from V and 5 bases from J, with 10 bases between. Construction of TCR beta libraries relied on iRepertoire HTBI primers and on Arm-PCR targeting CDR3 regions. Each CDR3 protein gets one entry after TCRdb re-called the multiplex PCR reads with MiXCR. Here the sample spans 600,000 to 800,000 distinct CDR3 sequences, about 30% being singletons. Time point described: persistent/refractory GD, antithyroid drugs over 5 years with positive TRAb. With RNA extracted from PBMCs as input, the TCR library was made. EDTA tubes collected around 8.7 milliliters of peripheral blood.

Specimen: peripheral blood mononuclear cells (PBMCs), collected when the disease was refractory, from a patient treated with antithyroid drugs. The gene calls are TRBV12-3 or TRBV12-4 and TRBJ1-2, with D unclear. The sequence was obtained from a female donor with Graves disease. CDR3 protein: CASRLRPYGYTF. In nucleotides, the CDR3 is TGTGCCAGCAGACTCCGACCGTATGGCTACACCTTC.